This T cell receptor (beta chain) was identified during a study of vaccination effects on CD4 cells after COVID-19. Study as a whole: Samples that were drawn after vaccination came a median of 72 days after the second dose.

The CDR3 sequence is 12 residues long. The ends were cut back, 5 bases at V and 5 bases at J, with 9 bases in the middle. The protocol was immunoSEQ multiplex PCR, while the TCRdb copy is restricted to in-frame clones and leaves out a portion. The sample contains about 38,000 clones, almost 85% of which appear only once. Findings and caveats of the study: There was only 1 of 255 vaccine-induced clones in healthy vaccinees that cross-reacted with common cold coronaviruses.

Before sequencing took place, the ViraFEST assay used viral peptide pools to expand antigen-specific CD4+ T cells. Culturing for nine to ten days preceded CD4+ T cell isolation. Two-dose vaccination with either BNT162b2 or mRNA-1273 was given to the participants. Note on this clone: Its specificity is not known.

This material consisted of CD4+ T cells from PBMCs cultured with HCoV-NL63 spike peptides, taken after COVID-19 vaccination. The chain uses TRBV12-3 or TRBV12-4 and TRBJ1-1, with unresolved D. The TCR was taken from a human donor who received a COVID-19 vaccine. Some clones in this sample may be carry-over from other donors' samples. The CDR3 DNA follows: TGTGCCAGCAGTCGAGTAGGAACTGAAGCTTTCTTT. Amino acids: CASSRVGTEAFF.